This record covers a single T cell receptor beta chain. CDR1 and CDR2 (germline): LGHDT, YNNKEL (reference sequence). CDR3 length equals 15 residues. V was shortened by 0 bases and J by 5 bases, with 13 bases between the two germline ends. This table comes from immunoSEQ multiplex PCR, and its TCRdb copy is limited to in-frame clones, with some not included. The sample lists 160,000 or so clones; over 85% were seen once. This sample stems from a study of blood T cell repertoires in COVID-19. The TCR sequence derives from a man aged 55-75 years with active or convalescent COVID-19. The chain has TRBV3-1 (or the pseudogene TRBV3-2) and TRBJ1-2, with D possibly TRBD1 on 5 matching bases. Sequencing was done on a sample of peripheral blood. This CDR3 is CASSQDAAGFYGYTF. CDR3 nucleotides: TGTGCCAGCAGCCAAGACGCCGCAGGGTTTTATGGCTACACCTTC.